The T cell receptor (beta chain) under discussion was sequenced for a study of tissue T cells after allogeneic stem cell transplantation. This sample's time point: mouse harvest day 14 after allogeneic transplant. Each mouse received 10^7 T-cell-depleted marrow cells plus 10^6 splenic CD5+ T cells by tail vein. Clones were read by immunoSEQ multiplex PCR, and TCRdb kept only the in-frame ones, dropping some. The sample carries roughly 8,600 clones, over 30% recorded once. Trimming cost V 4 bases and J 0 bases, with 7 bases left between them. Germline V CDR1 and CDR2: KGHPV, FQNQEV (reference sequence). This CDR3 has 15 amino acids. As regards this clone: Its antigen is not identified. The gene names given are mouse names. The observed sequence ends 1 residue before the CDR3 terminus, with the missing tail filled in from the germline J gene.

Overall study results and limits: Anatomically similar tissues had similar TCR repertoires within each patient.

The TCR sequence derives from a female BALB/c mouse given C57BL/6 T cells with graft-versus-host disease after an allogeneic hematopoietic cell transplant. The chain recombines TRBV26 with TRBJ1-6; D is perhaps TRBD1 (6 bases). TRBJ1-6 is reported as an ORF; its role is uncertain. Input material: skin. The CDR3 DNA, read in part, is TGTGCCAGCAGTCGGGACAATTCCTATAATTCGCCCCTCTAC. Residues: CASSRDNSYNSPLY. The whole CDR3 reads CASSRDNSYNSPLYF.